Each of the 10 T cell receptor beta chains below was sequenced from the same sample in a study of blood T cell repertoires in COVID-19. Data came from immunoSEQ multiplex PCR; TCRdb stores just in-frame clones and leaves some out. The sample includes about 110,000 clones, approximately 88% of them seen just once. The specimen was peripheral blood. The receptors were gathered from a woman between 70 and 85 years old with acute or convalescent COVID-19.

V usage is TRBV5-1 and J usage is TRBJ2-5, with unresolved D. The germline CDR1 and CDR2 sequences are SGHRS and YFSETQ. V was cut by 0 bases and J by 3 bases, with 9 bases left in between. This CDR3 region has 14 residues. CDR3 nucleotides: TGCGCCAGCAGCTTGGAAGTAGCAGAAGAGACCCAGTACTTC. It is translated as CASSLEVAEETQYF.

In the case of this clone: Mismatch with germline at one junction end may stem from a read error. J is TRBJ1-5 and V is TRBV5-1; the D gene is possibly TRBD1 (6 bases). The CDR3 has 17 residues. The V gene's germline CDR1 is SGHRS and CDR2 YFSETQ. In DNA, the CDR3 is TGCGTCAGCAGCTCACCAAGGAAGGGGGTCTTGAATCAGCCCCAGCATTTT. This codes for CVSSSPRKGVLNQPQHF.

This chain connects TRBV10-2 to TRBJ2-3; a weak D match, TRBD2 (6 bases). V was clipped by 6 bases and J by 2 bases, with 12 bases between them. The CDR3 spans 14 residues. The V gene's germline CDR1 is WSHSY and CDR2 SAAADI. The CDR3 protein is CASSPTSYTDTQYF. The CDR3 DNA reads TGCGCCAGCAGCCCTACTAGCTACACAGATACGCAGTATTTT.

For the CDR3, the DNA is TGTGCCAGCAGCCCACAGGGTAACGAGCAGTACTTC. Amino acids: CASSPQGNEQYF. The chain joins TRBV7-6 to TRBJ2-7; a weak D match, TRBD1 (6 bases). V was pared by 5 bases and J by 5 bases, with 10 bases between. This CDR3 comprises 12 residues. Germline V gives CDR1 SGHVS, CDR2 FNYEAQ.

This clone was detected a few times. The chain uses TRBV28 and TRBJ2-2; D not certain. CDR1 and CDR2 (germline): MDHEN, SYDVKM. Trimming took 6 bases from V and 3 from J, leaving 14 bases between them. The CDR3 extends over 15 amino acids. DNA of the CDR3: TGTGCCAGCAGCCCCGATCCCCGGGACACCGGGGAGCTGTTTTTT. It specifies CASSPDPRDTGELFF.

This chain connects TRBV7-9 to TRBJ2-7, with 8 bases lining up with TRBD1. The J segment lost 2 bases and the V segment lost 5 bases, leaving 5 bases of the junction unmatched. CDR3 length: 14 amino acids. CDR1 and CDR2 from the germline V gene are SEHNR and FQNEAQ (reference sequence). Here the CDR3 DNA reads TGTGCCAGCAGCCCACAGGGGGGACCCTACGAGCAGTACTTC. It is translated as CASSPQGGPYEQYF.

This chain connects TRBV6-5 to TRBJ1-2; TRBD1 matches 7 bases. The CDR3 spans 15 residues. In germline, CDR1 is MNHEY, CDR2 SVGAGI. V gave up 6 bases and J gave up 4 bases; unmatched junction bases: 11. The CDR3 protein is CASSLGTDLIYGYTF. For the CDR3, the DNA is TGTGCCAGCAGCCTCGGGACAGACTTGATCTATGGCTACACCTTC.

The chain recombines TRBV9 with TRBJ1-6, with D perhaps matching TRBD1 (5 bases). Germline V gene lookup returns CDR1 SGDLS and CDR2 YYNGEE. The CDR3 consists of 15 residues. Trimming pared 0 bases from V and 8 bases from J, leaving 12 bases between. This CDR3 is CASSVDTGADSPLHF. CDR3 sequence (DNA): TGTGCCAGCAGCGTAGATACAGGCGCTGATTCACCCCTCCACTTT.

The V call is TRBV5-1, the J call TRBJ1-4; D unresolved. V was clipped by 0 bases and J by 7 bases, with 13 bases between them. The CDR3 has 15 amino acids. The germline gives CDR1 SGHRS, CDR2 YFSETQ. The CDR3 nucleotides read TGCGCCAGCAGCTTGGTCGGTCTGCTGAGTGAAAAACTGTTTTTT. Translating it yields CASSLVGLLSEKLFF. Drawing the rest from reference TRBV5-1 and TRBJ1-4, the complete variable domain is KAGVTQTPRYLIKTRGQQVTLSCSPISGHRSVSWYQQTPGQGLQFLFEYFSETQRNKGNFPGRFSGRQFSNSRSEMNVSTLELGDSALYLCASSLVGLLSEKLFFGSGTQLSVL.

V usage is TRBV7-3 and J usage is TRBJ1-2; 7 nucleotides align to TRBD1. Germline loops: CDR1 SGHTA, CDR2 FQGTGA. The junction had 10 bases not matched to a gene; V was cut back by 4 bases and J by 8 bases. This CDR3 is 14 amino acids long. This chain's CDR3 is CASSSTGSGSGYTF. The CDR3 nucleotides are TGTGCCAGCAGCTCGACAGGGTCGGGCAGCGGCTACACCTTC.